The next 30 T cell receptor beta chains were all read from a single sample in a study of beta chain features in type 1 diabetes. The study's findings and limits: Significant though moderate, a shortening of TCRB CDR3s appeared in all four CD4+ subsets of Type 1 diabetes patients.

All of the isolated RNA was reverse transcribed, so expressed TCRB transcripts were sequenced. Produced via immunoSEQ multiplex PCR; TCRdb's table is partial and in-frame only. This repertoire shows more than 550,000 clones, around an eighth found once; its top ten account for around 0.04%. These receptors have no known antigen. The sequenced sample was naive CD4+ T cells from blood. The source is a man between 18 and 35 years old with type 1 diabetes.

A few counts support this clone. The chain combines TRBV29-1 with TRBJ1-1; D is possibly TRBD1 (5 bases). There are 14 residues in the CDR3. Germline CDR1 and CDR2: SQVTM and ANQGSEA. V was trimmed by 0 bases and J by 3 bases, leaving 11 bases between them. The CDR3 DNA reads TGCAGCGTTGAAGACAGGGCTAGGGACACTGAAGCTTTCTTT. Translated, it gives CSVEDRARDTEAFF.

This clone was detected only a few times. V is TRBV19 and J is TRBJ2-1; D not resolved. Germline V gives CDR1 LNHDA, CDR2 SQIVND (reference sequence). CDR3 size: 15 residues. V lost 6 bases to trimming and J lost 0 bases, with 12 bases between them. This CDR3 is CASSIQSYSYNEQFF. As DNA, the CDR3 is TGTGCCAGTAGCATACAGTCCTACTCCTACAATGAGCAGTTCTTC.

This chain connects TRBV28 to TRBJ2-7; D call uncertain. The germline V gene has CDR1 MDHEN and CDR2 SYDVKM. The ends were cut back, 3 bases at V and 7 bases at J, with 10 bases in the middle. CDR3 size: 12 residues. CDR3 region: CASSLIRSEQYF. The CDR3 bases are TGTGCCAGCAGTTTGATCCGTTCAGAGCAGTACTTC.

On this clone itself: At the DNA level, this CDR3 is encoded by other sequences in the same sample as well. The chain recombines TRBV2 with TRBJ2-5, with D hard to call. V shed 6 bases and J shed 5 bases, with 7 bases lying between them. Germline V gene data show CDR1 as SNHLY and CDR2 as FYNNEI. The CDR3 has 11 residues. CDR3 in DNA: TGTGCCAGCAGCCTGCAGGAGACCCAGTACTTC. Translation: CASSLQETQYF.

This clone has more than one count but fewer than ten. This sequence joins TRBV21-1 and TRBJ2-2. TRBV21-1 is a pseudogene. The CDR3 has 11 amino acids. The CDR3 nucleotides read TGTGCCGATCAAGGAGAGGGGTTGCTGTTTTTT. Translating gives CADQGEGLLFF.

The chain employs TRBV5-1 and TRBJ2-7, with D perhaps matching TRBD2 (5 bases). The V and J ends lost 5 bases and 0 bases respectively, with 9 bases between them. Germline assignment: CDR1 SGHRS and CDR2 YFSETQ. The CDR3 sequence is 13 residues long. CDR3 sequence reads: CASRRESSYEQYF. The CDR3 nucleotides are TGCGCCAGCAGGAGGGAAAGCTCCTACGAGCAGTACTTC.

Regarding this clone: Other DNA sequences of this sample code for an identical CDR3. CDR3 coding DNA: TGTGCCTGGAGTGTACTTGATAATCAGCCCCAGCATTTT. Translation gives CAWSVLDNQPQHF. The chain carries TRBV30 and TRBJ1-5; D unresolved. In germline, CDR1 is GTSNPN, CDR2 SVGIG (reference sequence). The V end was cut by 0 bases, the J end by 4 bases, with 7 bases between. CDR3 length: 13 amino acids.

This chain joins TRBV18 and TRBJ2-5; unclear D gene. Germline values: CDR1 KGHSH, CDR2 LQKENI. CDR3 length equals 13 residues. V lost 0 bases and J lost 9, with 11 bases in between. CDR3 sequence (DNA): TGTGCCAGCTCACCACCCGGCTCGCTTCCCCAGTACTTC. Its translation is CASSPPGSLPQYF.

The chain uses TRBV7-9 and TRBJ2-5, with D possibly TRBD1 on 5 matching bases. This CDR3 comprises 13 residues. The V gene lost 5 bases and the J gene lost 5 bases, with 12 bases spanning the gap. The V gene's germline CDR1 is SEHNR and CDR2 FQNEAQ (reference sequence). The CDR3, as DNA: TGTGCCAGCAGCCCCAGGGTGAGGGAGACCCAGTACTTC. It is translated as CASSPRVRETQYF. Full variable domain (missing parts from reference TRBV7-9 and TRBJ2-5): DTGVSQNPRHKITKRGQNVTFRCDPISEHNRLYWYRQTLGQGPEFLTYFQNEAQLEKSRLLSDRFSAERPKGSFSTLEIQRTEQGDSAMYLCASSPRVRETQYFGPGTRLLVL.

This clone has only a few counts. CDR3 DNA sequence: TGCGCCAGCAGCCAACAGGGACTAGCGGAAGAGACCCAGTACTTC. Protein: CASSQQGLAEETQYF. The chain has TRBV4-3 and TRBJ2-5; the match to TRBD2 covers 11 bases. Germline V CDR1 and CDR2: LGHNA, YSLEER. The V and J ends lost 2 bases and 3 bases, in that order; junction bases with no gene match: 2. The length of the CDR3 is 15 residues.

The chain carries TRBV5-6 and TRBJ2-7; no firm D call. Per germline, CDR1 SGHDT and CDR2 YYEEEE. The CDR3 consists of 14 residues. V was shortened by 4 bases and J by 6 bases, with 17 bases between the two germline ends. CDR3 loop: CASSGLIWGGEQYF. CDR3 nucleotide sequence: TGTGCCAGCAGCGGCCTAATTTGGGGTGGCGAGCAGTACTTC.

This clone was counted between two and nine times. The rearrangement joins TRBV14 to TRBJ2-7; TRBD1 or TRBD2 may be the D gene (5 bases each). Trimming removed 3 bases at V and 11 bases at J, with 14 bases between. CDR1 and CDR2 (germline): SGHDN, FVKESK. CDR3 length equals 12 residues. The CDR3 here is CASSHGAVGEYF. The CDR3 DNA follows: TGTGCCAGCAGCCATGGGGCCGTGGGGGAGTACTTC. The full variable domain, with the rest looked up from reference TRBV14 and TRBJ2-7, is EAGVTQFPSHSVIEKGQTVTLRCDPISGHDNLYWYRRVMGKEIKFLLHFVKESKQDESGMPNNRFLAERTGGTYSTLKVQPAELEDSGVYFCASSHGAVGEYFGPGTRLTVT.

V usage is TRBV29-1 and J usage is TRBJ2-5, with TRBD2 as a possible D gene (7 bases). The germline V gene has CDR1 SQVTM and CDR2 ANQGSEA. Trimming stripped 5 bases from V and 4 bases from J, with 11 bases between. CDR3 length equals 12 residues. CDR3 sequence: CSVSRGGETQYF. The CDR3, as DNA: TGCAGCGTTTCTAGGGGGGGAGAGACCCAGTACTTC. Based on the CDR3 plus reference TRBV29-1 and TRBJ2-5, the full variable domain is SAVISQKPSRDICQRGTSLTIQCQVDSQVTMMFWYRQQPGQSLTLIATANQGSEATYESGFVIDKFPISRPNLTFSTLTVSNMSPEDSSIYLCSVSRGGETQYFGPGTRLLVL.

The genes are TRBV2 and TRBJ2-1, with D hard to call. V shed 10 bases and J shed 0 bases, with 10 bases lying between them. This CDR3 spans 13 amino acids. Germline V CDR1 and CDR2: SNHLY, FYNNEI. The CDR3 nucleotides read TGTGCCACCGGAGACCGCTCCTACAATGAGCAGTTCTTC. Protein product: CATGDRSYNEQFF.

This clone has just one count. CDR3 DNA sequence: TGCGCCAGCAATACAGACGGCTACGAGCAGTACTTC. Translating gives CASNTDGYEQYF. This chain uses TRBV10-1 with TRBJ2-7, with D unresolved. The CDR3 has 12 amino acids. Germline values: CDR1 WNHNN, CDR2 SYGVQD (reference sequence). Trimming removed 7 bases at V and 3 bases at J, with 10 bases between.

This clone was recorded a few times. This chain uses TRBV7-2 with TRBJ1-4; D is ambiguous. The CDR3 is 14 residues long. Between the trimmed V and J ends, which lost 1 base and 7 bases, there was a span of 10 bases. The V gene's germline CDR1 is SGHTA and CDR2 FQGNSA. The CDR3 DNA reads as TGTGCCAGCAGCTTAGTCCACCCTAGTGAAAAACTGTTTTTT. It encodes CASSLVHPSEKLFF.

The rearrangement links TRBV9 to TRBJ1-2; D gene unclear. V dropped 4 bases and J dropped 8 bases, with 12 bases sitting between them. Germline CDR1 SGDLS, CDR2 YYNGEE. The length of the CDR3 is 12 residues. The CDR3 is CASSTRQYGYTF. CDR3 sequence (DNA): TGTGCCAGCAGCACCCGGCAGTACGGCTACACCTTC.

This clone has a handful of counts. Other DNA sequences in the sample encode the same CDR3. The chain recombines TRBV5-1 with TRBJ1-1; 8 positions match TRBD1. The CDR3 is made up of 14 amino acids. Germline lookup yields CDR1 SGHRS and CDR2 YFSETQ. V gave up 4 bases and J gave up 0 bases; unmatched junction bases: 2. The CDR3 DNA sequence: TGCGCCAGCAGCCCGACAGGGGTGAACACTGAAGCTTTCTTT. Translating gives CASSPTGVNTEAFF.

V gene TRBV9 combines with J gene TRBJ1-3; tentatively, D is TRBD1 (6 bases). CDR3 size: 16 residues. Germline assignment: CDR1 SGDLS and CDR2 YYNGEE. Trimming took 4 bases from V and 1 from J, leaving 15 bases between them. CDR3 coding DNA: TGTGCCAGCAGCTCCCGCCAGGGGCCTTCTGGAAACACCATATATTTT. Translated: CASSSRQGPSGNTIYF.

Only one count was recorded for this clone. This chain uses TRBV6-6 with TRBJ2-6; D tentatively reads TRBD1 or TRBD2 (5 bases each). This CDR3 spans 16 amino acids. Germline loops: CDR1 MNHNY, CDR2 SVGAGI (reference sequence). The V gene lost 8 bases and the J gene lost 0 bases, with 14 bases spanning the gap. DNA for the CDR3: TGTGCCAGCGAGGGCAGGGCGCTCTCTGGGGCCAACGTCCTGACTTTC. It is translated as CASEGRALSGANVLTF.

The chain is built from TRBV2 and TRBJ1-5, with a weak D call TRBD1 (5 bases). The ends were cut back, 6 bases at V and 1 base at J, with 13 bases in the middle. Germline-derived CDR1 and CDR2 are SNHLY and FYNNEI. The CDR3 is 15 amino acids. This chain's CDR3 is CASRAETASNQPQHF. DNA of the CDR3: TGTGCCAGCAGAGCCGAGACAGCAAGCAATCAGCCCCAGCATTTT.

V and J are TRBV6-6 and TRBJ2-2; no definite D call. The CDR3 runs 15 residues. V lost 2 bases and J lost 1, with 8 bases in between. CDR1 is MNHNY and CDR2 is SVGAGI in the germline V gene (reference sequence). The CDR3 coding sequence is TGTGCCAGCAGTTACCGAGGTTTGAACACCGGGGAGCTGTTTTTT. Translated: CASSYRGLNTGELFF.

This clone was counted between two and nine times. This chain uses TRBV7-2 with TRBJ2-5; D call uncertain. V gave up 5 bases and J gave up 5 bases, with 12 bases separating them. Germline CDR1 reads SGHTA; CDR2 reads FQGNSA. The CDR3 spans 13 residues. CDR3 amino acids: CASSPRREETQYF. In DNA, the CDR3 is TGTGCCAGCAGCCCTCGTCGAGAGGAGACCCAGTACTTC.

The CDR3 sequence: CSVEMMRGGEQYF. The CDR3, as DNA: TGCAGCGTCGAAATGATGAGGGGGGGCGAGCAGTACTTC. The chain has TRBV29-1 and TRBJ2-5; the D gene is possibly TRBD2 (7 bases). The DNA end is more similar to TRBJ2-7, so the J call may be wrong. This CDR3 region has 13 residues. Germline V lookup: CDR1 SQVTM, CDR2 ANQGSEA.

The chain carries TRBV5-1 and TRBJ2-7; TRBD2 agrees at 10 bases. The CDR3 is 17 residues long. J lost 5 bases, V lost 0 bases, and 11 bases had no gene match. Germline V gene data show CDR1 as SGHRS and CDR2 as YFSETQ. The chain's CDR3 is CASSLGLAGAIPNEQYF. In DNA, the CDR3 is TGCGCCAGCAGCTTGGGTCTAGCGGGAGCGATACCGAACGAGCAGTACTTC.

The chain has TRBV9 and TRBJ2-5; 7 bases match TRBD2. This CDR3 comprises 14 residues. The germline CDR1 and CDR2 sequences are SGDLS and YYNGEE. V trimming: 5 bases; J trimming: 4 bases; junction bases outside the gene matches: 8. The CDR3 here is CASSLDPGGETQYF. Here the CDR3 DNA reads TGTGCCAGCAGTCTGGACCCGGGAGGAGAGACCCAGTACTTC.

As regards this clone: Additional DNA sequences in this sample encode the identical CDR3. The chain is built from TRBV18 and TRBJ2-5; unclear D gene. The germline CDR1 and CDR2 sequences are KGHSH and LQKENI. CDR3 length: 12 amino acids. V lost 6 bases and J 1 base, leaving 6 bases between the germline ends. CDR3 sequence (DNA): TGTGCCAGCTCCCCCCTCCAAGAGACCCAGTACTTC. Its translation: CASSPLQETQYF.

This clone showed up just a few times. In DNA form, the CDR3 reads TGCGCCAGCAGTATAGGTAGCAGCACAGATACGCAGTATTTT. Translation gives CASSIGSSTDTQYF. The chain is built from TRBV5-1 and TRBJ2-3; D unclear. V was shortened by 5 bases and J by 0 bases, with 10 bases between the two germline ends. CDR1 and CDR2 from the germline V gene are SGHRS and YFSETQ. The CDR3 loop spans 14 amino acids.

This clone was detected a few times. The J gene is TRBJ1-2, the V gene TRBV9; D is undetermined. The CDR3 has 14 residues. V dropped 0 bases and J dropped 2 bases, with 8 bases sitting between them. Germline CDR1 and CDR2: SGDLS and YYNGEE. The CDR3 spells CASSVVQDNYGYTF. The CDR3 nucleotides are TGTGCCAGCAGCGTAGTCCAGGACAACTATGGCTACACCTTC.

This clone was observed a few times. The V gene is TRBV28, the J gene TRBJ2-5; D may be TRBD1 (5 bases). The germline V gene has CDR1 MDHEN and CDR2 SYDVKM. The V gene lost 2 bases and the J gene lost 5 bases, with 15 bases spanning the gap. CDR3 size: 15 residues. The CDR3 DNA reads TGTGCCAGCAGTTTAGGACCTACCTCAGGGGAGACCCAGTACTTC. It encodes CASSLGPTSGETQYF.